This T cell receptor beta chain was identified during a study of T cell repertoires in cytomegalovirus infection. This clonotype was detected a few times. The target antigen is unknown. Trimming took 1 base from V and 5 from J; bases not matched to a gene: 11. Looked up from germline, CDR1 is MGHRA and CDR2 is YSYEKL. CDR3 length: 17 amino acids. TCRdb analysed the reads with MiXCR anew, one entry per CDR3 protein. The table records 100,000 to 120,000 distinct CDR3 sequences, under 35% of them present only once. The TCR was taken from a human donor in good health (CMV status not recorded). Some clones in this sample may be carry-over from other donors' samples. The material sequenced was CD8+ T cells from cultured PBMCs, taken from culture after CMV antigen stimulation. This rearrangement joins TRBV4-1 to TRBJ2-3; 8 nucleotides line up with TRBD2. This CDR3 is CASSQGWRGAEVDTQYF. The DNA of the CDR3 is TGCGCCAGCAGCCAAGGTTGGCGGGGGGCCGAGGTAGATACGCAGTATTTT.